These T cell receptor beta chains were read from a single sample in a study of monozygotic twins with inflammatory bowel disease. TCRdb re-called the 5' RACE reads and shows each CDR3 protein once, DNA omitted. This listing includes around 450,000 distinct CDR3 sequences. Specimen: blood. The receptor source for this set is a human donor with ulcerative colitis or Crohn's disease, or a healthy co-twin of an affected twin (not recorded which). Both conserved end residues are part of each CDR3.

J: TRBJ2-7; V: TRBV7-2; CDR3: CASSSPDSGGDRYEQYF
J: TRBJ2-2; V: TRBV12-3/TRBV12-4; CDR3: CASSLKGTAAGELFF
J: TRBJ2-1; V: TRBV2; CDR3: CASSPRQGNEQFF
J: TRBJ2-1; V: TRBV5-6; CDR3: CASSSWGPGGPRNEQFF
J: TRBJ1-1; V: TRBV15; CDR3: CATSSLGQLNTEAFF
J: TRBJ1-5; V: TRBV5-1; CDR3: CASSLTGETGQPQHF
J: TRBJ2-3; V: TRBV15; CDR3: CATSRDRETQYF
J: TRBJ1-3; V: TRBV7-3; CDR3: CASSAGSSGNTIYF
J: TRBJ2-7; V: TRBV20-1; CDR3: CSASGTATRGYEQYF
J: TRBJ2-3; V: TRBV20-1; CDR3: CSASGRKLTGTDTQYF
J: TRBJ2-1; V: TRBV19; CDR3: CASSIQGRGNEQFF
J: TRBJ2-1; V: TRBV20-1; CDR3: CSAREISTPNEQFF
J: TRBJ2-2; V: TRBV18; CDR3: CASAQGTGTGELFF
J: TRBJ1-2; V: TRBV7-9; CDR3: CASSPGDRVGYTF
J: TRBJ2-2; V: TRBV12-3/TRBV12-4; CDR3: CASRPLGGELFF
J: TRBJ1-1; V: TRBV7-9; CDR3: CASSLRQGPTEAFF
J: TRBJ2-2; V: TRBV5-8; CDR3: CASSPEGAGDGELFF
J: TRBJ2-7; V: TRBV5-1; CDR3: CASTRTGSYEQYF
J: TRBJ1-1; V: TRBV5-1; CDR3: CASSSMQALNTEAFF
J: TRBJ1-2; V: TRBV12-3/TRBV12-4; CDR3: CASSFRGSNYGYTF
J: TRBJ1-1; V: TRBV5-6; CDR3: CASSFALEAFF
J: TRBJ1-2; V: TRBV5-1; CDR3: CASSLDTAVANYGYTF
J: TRBJ1-5; V: TRBV11-1; CDR3: CASSEFESLQPQHF
J: TRBJ2-5; V: TRBV6-6; CDR3: CASSYALETQYF
J: TRBJ2-7; V: TRBV25-1; CDR3: CASSELGGVDEQYF